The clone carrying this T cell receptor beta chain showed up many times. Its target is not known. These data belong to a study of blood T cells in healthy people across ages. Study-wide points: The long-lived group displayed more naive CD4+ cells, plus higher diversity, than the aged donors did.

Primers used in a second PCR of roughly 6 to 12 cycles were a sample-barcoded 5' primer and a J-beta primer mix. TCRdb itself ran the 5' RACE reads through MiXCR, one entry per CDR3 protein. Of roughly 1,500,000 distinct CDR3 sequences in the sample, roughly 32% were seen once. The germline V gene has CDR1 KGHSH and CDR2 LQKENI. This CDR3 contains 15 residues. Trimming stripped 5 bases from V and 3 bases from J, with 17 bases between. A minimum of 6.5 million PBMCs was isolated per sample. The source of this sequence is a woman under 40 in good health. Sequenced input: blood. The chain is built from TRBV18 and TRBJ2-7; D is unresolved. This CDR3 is CASSSVLGRIYEQYF. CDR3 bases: TGTGCCAGCTCATCCGTCCTTGGCAGAATCTACGAGCAGTACTTC.